A single sample gave rise to the 14 T cell receptor beta chains below, sequenced in a study of blood T cells in healthy people across ages. Combining a sample-barcoded 5' primer with a J-beta primer mix, a second PCR ran for roughly 7 to 12 cycles. In TCRdb, the 5' RACE reads were re-called with MiXCR into one record per CDR3 protein. The table includes some 1.6 million distinct CDR3 sequences, almost 35% detected once. Sequencing was performed on blood. Receptors originate from a woman in her 30s in good health.

In nucleotides, the CDR3 is TGCAGTGCTATCCCAACCCATTCGCGTCGTAGCGGGAGGATCTCCTACGAGCAGTACTTC. It specifies CSAIPTHSRRSGRISYEQYF. This sequence joins TRBV20-1 and TRBJ2-7, with 10 bases matching TRBD2. The V gene's germline CDR1 is DFQATT and CDR2 SNEGSKA (reference sequence). This CDR3 spans 20 amino acids. The ends lost 4 bases at V and 0 bases at J; junction bases unmatched: 21.

The rearrangement uses TRBV7-2 and TRBJ2-3; the D gene is possibly TRBD1 (6 bases). The CDR3 has 15 amino acids. Trimming left V 5 bases short and J 0 bases short, with 12 bases between. The germline CDR1 and CDR2 sequences are SGHTA and FQGNSA. CDR3 DNA: TGTGCCAGCAGCGCCGACAGGATAAGCACAGATACGCAGTATTTT. It specifies CASSADRISTDTQYF.

This clonotype has a handful of counts. V usage is TRBV27 and J usage is TRBJ2-1, with TRBD2 identical over 11 bases. This CDR3 spans 13 amino acids. Germline V gene lookup returns CDR1 MNHEY and CDR2 SMNVEV (reference sequence). V lost 6 bases and J lost 10; bases outside the gene matches: 5. For the CDR3, the DNA is TGTGCCAGCAGAAAGACTAGCGGGGTAGAGCAGTTCTTC. Its protein is CASRKTSGVEQFF.

This chain joins TRBV4-2 and TRBJ2-7; 7 bases match TRBD2. The ends lost 0 bases at V and 2 bases at J; junction bases unmatched: 10. The CDR3 consists of 17 residues. CDR1 is LGHNA and CDR2 is YNFKEQ in the germline V gene. The chain's CDR3 is CASSQDLLDGRTYEQYF. CDR3 in DNA: TGTGCCAGCAGCCAAGATTTGCTCGACGGGAGGACCTACGAGCAGTACTTC.

CDR3 amino acids: CASSTSGTGVDEQYF. The DNA for the CDR3 is TGTGCCAGTAGTACCTCCGGGACAGGGGTCGACGAGCAGTACTTC. The chain uses TRBV19 and TRBJ2-5; 10 bases are shared with TRBD1. The J call may be in error: the DNA end matches TRBJ2-7 better. The CDR3 contains 15 residues. Germline V CDR1 and CDR2: LNHDA, SQIVND (reference sequence).

This clonotype was seen a few times. The V call is TRBV27, the J call TRBJ1-6, with D tentatively TRBD1 (6 bases). The CDR3 sequence is 14 residues long. Per germline, CDR1 MNHEY and CDR2 SMNVEV (reference sequence). Trimming stripped 7 bases from V and 10 bases from J, with 17 bases between. CDR3 amino acids: CASTLRGARSPLHF. The CDR3 DNA is TGTGCCAGCACCCTAAGGGGGGCCAGATCACCCCTCCACTTT.

This clonotype was observed a few times. J is TRBJ2-6 and V is TRBV5-1; either TRBD1 or TRBD2 may fit D (5 bases each). Germline V gives CDR1 SGHRS, CDR2 YFSETQ. Trimming shortened V by 3 bases and J by 4 bases, and 14 bases separated the two germline ends. The CDR3 has 16 amino acids. CDR3 in amino acids: CASSSGDQRGANVLTF. In DNA, the CDR3 is TGCGCCAGCAGCTCCGGGGACCAGAGGGGGGCCAACGTCCTGACTTTC.

The chain combines TRBV5-6 with TRBJ2-7, with D perhaps given as TRBD1 or TRBD2 (5 bases each). Germline CDR1 and CDR2: SGHDT and YYEEEE. This CDR3 has 14 residues. V lost 3 bases to trimming and J lost 6 bases, with 16 bases between them. The DNA for the CDR3 is TGTGCCAGCAGCTACGGGGCCAGTGGTTCCGAGCAGTACTTC. Translated: CASSYGASGSEQYF. Using reference TRBV5-6 and TRBJ2-7 for the parts outside the CDR3, the full variable domain is DAGVTQSPTHLIKTRGQQVTLRCSPKSGHDTVSWYQQALGQGPQFIFQYYEEEERQRGNFPDRFSGHQFPNYSSELNVNALLLGDSALYLCASSYGASGSEQYFGPGTRLTVT.

As to this clonotype: A junction end diverges from the germline sequence, so it may reflect a read error. V and J are TRBV5-6 and TRBJ2-7; D gene uncertain. CDR1 and CDR2 from the germline V gene are SGHDT and YYEEEE. This CDR3 has 14 residues. For the CDR3, the DNA is TGTGCTAGCAGCCCTCTTTCTCCTGACTACGAGCAGTACTTC. Translated: CASSPLSPDYEQYF.

The chain combines TRBV15 with TRBJ1-3, with 7 bases identical to TRBD1. The V gene's germline CDR1 is LNHNV and CDR2 YYDKDF (reference sequence). The V segment lost 4 bases and the J segment 4 bases; nucleotides outside the gene matches: 4. The CDR3 spans 14 residues. CDR3 amino acids: CATSTRDSGNTIYF. In DNA form, the CDR3 reads TGTGCCACCAGCACCCGGGACAGCGGAAACACCATATATTTT.

The chain's CDR3 is CATTKDTMNTEAFF. In nucleotides, the CDR3 is TGTGCCACCACTAAGGACACAATGAACACTGAAGCTTTCTTT. This chain joins TRBV15 and TRBJ1-1; possible D gene TRBD1, 5 bases. Germline values: CDR1 LNHNV, CDR2 YYDKDF (reference sequence). The CDR3 covers 14 residues. Trimming stripped 7 bases from V and 0 bases from J, with 12 bases between.

This clonotype is a singleton in its sample. This clone may be a read error of a much larger clone one base away. This chain joins TRBV27 and TRBJ2-6; weak D call: TRBD1 (5 bases). The germline V gene encodes CDR1 MNHEY and CDR2 SMNVEV (reference sequence). The length of the CDR3 is 15 residues. CDR3 sequence (DNA): TGTGTCAGCAGTGTACAGGACTCTGGGGCCAACGTCCTGACTTTC. It encodes CVSSVQDSGANVLTF.

This clonotype has only a few counts. J is TRBJ2-7 and V is TRBV4-2; 8 bases fit TRBD2. The CDR3 is 17 residues long. The J segment lost 2 bases and the V segment lost 3 bases, leaving 12 bases of the junction unmatched. CDR1 and CDR2 from the germline V gene are LGHNA and YNFKEQ. The CDR3 reads CASSHGLAGAKAYEQYF. The CDR3 coding sequence is TGTGCCAGCAGCCACGGGCTAGCGGGTGCCAAAGCCTACGAGCAGTACTTC.

V is TRBV7-2 and J is TRBJ2-7, with 7 bases identical to TRBD2. With 8 bases clipped from V and 3 bases from J, the junction kept 7 bases outside the gene matches. Germline V gene sequence: CDR1 SGHTA, CDR2 FQGNSA. The CDR3 length is 13 residues. DNA of the CDR3: TGTGCCAGCTCCCGGGACTACATCTACGAGCAGTACTTC. Translation: CASSRDYIYEQYF. Drawing the rest from reference TRBV7-2 and TRBJ2-7, the complete variable domain is GAGVSQSPSNKVTEKGKDVELRCDPISGHTALYWYRQSLGQGLEFLIYFQGNSAPDKSGLPSDRFSAERTGGSVSTLTIQRTQQEDSAVYLCASSRDYIYEQYFGPGTRLTVT.